The rows below give T cell receptor beta chains drawn from one sample of a study of T cells in narcolepsy. Data came from immunoSEQ multiplex PCR; TCRdb stores just in-frame clones and leaves some out. Found here are 35,000 to 40,000 clones, over 75% of them singletons; the top ten hold 1.5% to 2%. Sequencing was carried out using CD45RA- memory CD4+ T cells from PBMCs. These TCRs come from a human donor with narcolepsy. Both conserved end residues are part of each CDR3. The order of the fields is D gene, V gene, CDR3 length, J gene, clone size, CDR3 DNA, CDR3 protein. The D gene is left open where the match is weak. Size is stated for part of the rows, as once, few or many counts, or as a class when the clone is expanded.

D gene: .
V gene: TRBV13
CDR3 length: 21
J gene: TRBJ2-3
clone size: .
CDR3 DNA: TGTGCCAGCAGCTTTACGACAACCCGGGGGCGTGCGGGGAAAAGCACAGATACGCAGTATTTT
CDR3 protein: CASSFTTTRGRAGKSTDTQYF

D gene: TRBD1
V gene: TRBV28
CDR3 length: 14
J gene: TRBJ1-3
clone size: .
CDR3 DNA: TGTGCCAGCAGTATGACAGGGAGGGCAAACACCATATATTTT
CDR3 protein: CASSMTGRANTIYF

D gene: .
V gene: TRBV19
CDR3 length: 12
J gene: TRBJ1-1
clone size: medium-sized
CDR3 DNA: TGTGCCAGTAGTTGGTGGAACACTGAAGCTTTCTTT
CDR3 protein: CASSWWNTEAFF

D gene: .
V gene: TRBV6-6
CDR3 length: 14
J gene: TRBJ1-4
clone size: .
CDR3 DNA: TGTGCCAGCAGCCCTAGGGGATCAGAAGAAAAACTGTTTTTT
CDR3 protein: CASSPRGSEEKLFF

D gene: TRBD1
V gene: TRBV11-3
CDR3 length: 16
J gene: TRBJ2-7
clone size: .
CDR3 DNA: TGTGCCAGCAGCTTAGCCCCGGGGACAGGGGGCTACGAGCAGTACTTC
CDR3 protein: CASSLAPGTGGYEQYF

D gene: TRBD1
V gene: TRBV19
CDR3 length: 14
J gene: TRBJ1-1
clone size: .
CDR3 DNA: TGTGCCAGTAGTATAGGGGGACAGTGGCCTGAAGCTTTCTTT
CDR3 protein: CASSIGGQWPEAFF

D gene: TRBD1
V gene: TRBV29-1
CDR3 length: 13
J gene: TRBJ2-2
clone size: .
CDR3 DNA: TGCAGCGTGGACAGGGGAAACACCGGGGAGCTGTTTTTT
CDR3 protein: CSVDRGNTGELFF

D gene: .
V gene: TRBV15
CDR3 length: 17
J gene: TRBJ1-2
clone size: .
CDR3 DNA: TGTGCCACCAGCAGAGATTTTGGGCGCGGATATAACTATGGCTACACCTTC
CDR3 protein: CATSRDFGRGYNYGYTF

D gene: .
V gene: TRBV7-6
CDR3 length: 15
J gene: TRBJ2-5
clone size: .
CDR3 DNA: TGTGCCAGCAGCTCGAAGACTAGAGCGTGGGAGACCCAGTACTTC
CDR3 protein: CASSSKTRAWETQYF

D gene: .
V gene: TRBV29-1
CDR3 length: 17
J gene: TRBJ2-6
clone size: .
CDR3 DNA: TGCAGCGTTCCGGAGAGCAAGGGCCTCTCTGGGGCCAACGTCCTGACTTTC
CDR3 protein: CSVPESKGLSGANVLTF

D gene: TRBD1
V gene: TRBV5-4
CDR3 length: 14
J gene: TRBJ1-1
clone size: .
CDR3 DNA: TGTGCCAGCACCCCGGACAGGGTAAACACTGAAGCTTTCTTT
CDR3 protein: CASTPDRVNTEAFF

D gene: TRBD1
V gene: TRBV7-9
CDR3 length: 14
J gene: TRBJ1-1
clone size: .
CDR3 DNA: TGTGCCAGCAGCTTTTCAGGGGGAGGGACTGAAGCTTTCTTT
CDR3 protein: CASSFSGGGTEAFF

D gene: .
V gene: TRBV6-6
CDR3 length: 14
J gene: TRBJ2-5
clone size: few
CDR3 DNA: TGTGCCAGCAGTTATCCCGGGGGCCAAGAGACCCAGTACTTC
CDR3 protein: CASSYPGGQETQYF

D gene: .
V gene: TRBV7-9
CDR3 length: 11
J gene: TRBJ2-1
clone size: few
CDR3 DNA: TGTGCCAGCAGCCCGGACAATGAGCAGTTCTTC
CDR3 protein: CASSPDNEQFF

D gene: .
V gene: TRBV7-6
CDR3 length: 15
J gene: TRBJ2-5
clone size: .
CDR3 DNA: TGTGCCAGCAGCTTAGCTGGAGGGGAAGGGGAGACCCAGTACTTC
CDR3 protein: CASSLAGGEGETQYF

D gene: .
V gene: TRBV4-2
CDR3 length: 14
J gene: TRBJ2-7
clone size: .
CDR3 DNA: TGTGCCAGCAGCCAAGCTGGCAGGGCCTACGAGCAGTACTTC
CDR3 protein: CASSQAGRAYEQYF

D gene: TRBD1
V gene: TRBV5-1
CDR3 length: 14
J gene: TRBJ2-7
clone size: .
CDR3 DNA: TGCGCCAGCAGCGGCGGGGGACAGGGGTACGAGCAGTACTTC
CDR3 protein: CASSGGGQGYEQYF

D gene: .
V gene: TRBV28
CDR3 length: 13
J gene: TRBJ1-1
clone size: few
CDR3 DNA: TGTGCCAGCAGCTTCGGACTGAACACTGAAGCTTTCTTT
CDR3 protein: CASSFGLNTEAFF

D gene: .
V gene: TRBV2
CDR3 length: 14
J gene: TRBJ1-1
clone size: .
CDR3 DNA: TGTGCCAGCAGGGAGGGGGTTGGCAACACTGAAGCTTTCTTT
CDR3 protein: CASREGVGNTEAFF

D gene: .
V gene: TRBV7-2
CDR3 length: 8
J gene: TRBJ1-2
clone size: .
CDR3 DNA: TGTGCCAGCAGCCTGGACAGCTTC
CDR3 protein: CASSLDSF

D gene: TRBD1
V gene: TRBV4-1
CDR3 length: 15
J gene: TRBJ2-3
clone size: .
CDR3 DNA: TGCGCCAGCAGCACCCGACAGGGTTTCACAGATACGCAGTATTTT
CDR3 protein: CASSTRQGFTDTQYF

D gene: TRBD2
V gene: TRBV15
CDR3 length: 15
J gene: TRBJ2-5
clone size: .
CDR3 DNA: TGTGCCACCAGCAGTAGCGGGGGGTTTCAAGAGACCCAGTACTTC
CDR3 protein: CATSSSGGFQETQYF

D gene: .
V gene: TRBV6-6
CDR3 length: 14
J gene: TRBJ2-7
clone size: .
CDR3 DNA: TGTGCCAGCAATATGGTCAGGGTCGGGGACGAGCAGTACTTC
CDR3 protein: CASNMVRVGDEQYF

D gene: TRBD2
V gene: TRBV6-1
CDR3 length: 14
J gene: TRBJ2-1
clone size: few
CDR3 DNA: TGTGCCAGCAGCGGACTAGCGGGGGTTAGTGAGCAGTTCTTC
CDR3 protein: CASSGLAGVSEQFF